These T cell receptor beta chains were read from a single sample in a study of blood T cell repertoires in COVID-19. Sequencing used immunoSEQ multiplex PCR; TCRdb keeps in-frame clones, though not all of them. The sample lists 300,000 to 400,000 clones, 85% occurring once. Material: PBMCs or T cells enriched from blood (not recorded which). The receptors stem from a woman aged 25-40 years who had been exposed to COVID-19. The CDR3 runs from the conserved cysteine through the conserved F or W. A D gene is named only where the DNA matches it firmly. Some rows have no size entry. The others give once, few or many, or a class for an expanded clone.

>.|TRBJ1-4|.|TRBV5-1
TGCGCCAGCAGCTTATTGGGAGGCGAAAAACTGTTTTTT
CASSLLGGEKLFF
>.|TRBJ2-1|.|TRBV11-2
TGTGCCAGCAGCTTAGACTATTATAATGAGCAGTTCTTC
CASSLDYYNEQFF
>.|TRBJ2-5|.|TRBV24-1
TGTGCCACCAGTGATACCAGCCATCGGGGGGAGACCCAGTACTTC
CATSDTSHRGETQYF
>.|TRBJ1-2|.|TRBV28
TGTGCCAGCAACGCGGGCCCCATTCGGGGCTACACCTTC
CASNAGPIRGYTF
>.|TRBJ1-3|.|TRBV28
TGTGCCAGCAGTCCCAGGGTCTCTGGAAACACCATATATTTT
CASSPRVSGNTIYF
>.|TRBJ2-3|TRBD2|TRBV7-9
TGTGCCAGCAGCTTAGAACTAGCGCTCAGCACAGATACGCAGTATTTT
CASSLELALSTDTQYF
>.|TRBJ1-5|TRBD1|TRBV9
TGTGCCAGCAGCGGGACAGGGTTGAATCAGCCCCAGCATTTT
CASSGTGLNQPQHF
>.|TRBJ1-2|.|TRBV6-5
TGTGCCAGCAAAGCTAACAGGGTTTCACGGCATGGCTACACCTTC
CASKANRVSRHGYTF
>.|TRBJ1-3|.|TRBV4-2
TGTGCCAGCAGCCAAGATGGCGCAGGGCCTTCTGGAAACACCATATATTTT
CASSQDGAGPSGNTIYF
>.|TRBJ2-7|TRBD1|TRBV27
TGTGCCAGCAGTTTAAGGGACAGGGGGTCGGGGCAGTACTTC
CASSLRDRGSGQYF
>.|TRBJ2-7|TRBD1|TRBV5-8
TGTGCCAGCAGCAACATCCTCGGACAGGGCTTTTACGAGCAGTACTTC
CASSNILGQGFYEQYF
>many|TRBJ2-5|TRBD2|TRBV5-5
TGTGCCAGCAGCTTGGCCAGCGGGGGGGCAGAGACCCAGTACTTC
CASSLASGGAETQYF
>.|TRBJ1-1|.|TRBV28
TGTGCCAGCAGCCCCGGAGGGGTGACGGCTTTCTTT
CASSPGGVTAFF
>once|TRBJ2-7|.|TRBV11-2
TGTGCCAGCAGCTTAGATCTCCGTTACGAGCAGTACTTC
CASSLDLRYEQYF
>.|TRBJ1-4|.|TRBV7-2
TGTGCCAGCAGACCCTTCGGGGAAAATAATGAAAAACTGTTTTTT
CASRPFGENNEKLFF
>few|TRBJ1-1|.|TRBV18
TGTGCCAGCTCACCCAAAAGACTGGGTGGTGACACTGAAGCTTTCTTT
CASSPKRLGGDTEAFF
>.|TRBJ2-2|TRBD1|TRBV4-1
TGCGCCAGCAGCCGCGGACAGGGTTTTACGACCGGGGAGCTGTTTTTT
CASSRGQGFTTGELFF
>once|TRBJ1-1|TRBD1|TRBV28
TGTGCCAGCAGAATCGCTGGACAGGGAAGCACTGAAGCTTTCTTT
CASRIAGQGSTEAFF
>.|TRBJ1-2|.|TRBV18
TGTGCCAGCTCGCCGAGCGGCCTGGTCAATGGCTACACCTTC
CASSPSGLVNGYTF
>.|TRBJ2-7|TRBD1|TRBV27
TGTGCCAGCAGTCAGGGGACAGGTTTATCCTACGAGCAGTACTTC
CASSQGTGLSYEQYF
>few|TRBJ2-3|TRBD2|TRBV20-1
TGCAGTGCTAGTCTCGGGGGGGCCTTAGATACGCAGTATTTT
CSASLGGALDTQYF
>.|TRBJ2-5|.|TRBV28
TGTGCCAGCAGTTCGGGACTGAATAGACGGGCGGAGACCCAGTACTTC
CASSSGLNRRAETQYF